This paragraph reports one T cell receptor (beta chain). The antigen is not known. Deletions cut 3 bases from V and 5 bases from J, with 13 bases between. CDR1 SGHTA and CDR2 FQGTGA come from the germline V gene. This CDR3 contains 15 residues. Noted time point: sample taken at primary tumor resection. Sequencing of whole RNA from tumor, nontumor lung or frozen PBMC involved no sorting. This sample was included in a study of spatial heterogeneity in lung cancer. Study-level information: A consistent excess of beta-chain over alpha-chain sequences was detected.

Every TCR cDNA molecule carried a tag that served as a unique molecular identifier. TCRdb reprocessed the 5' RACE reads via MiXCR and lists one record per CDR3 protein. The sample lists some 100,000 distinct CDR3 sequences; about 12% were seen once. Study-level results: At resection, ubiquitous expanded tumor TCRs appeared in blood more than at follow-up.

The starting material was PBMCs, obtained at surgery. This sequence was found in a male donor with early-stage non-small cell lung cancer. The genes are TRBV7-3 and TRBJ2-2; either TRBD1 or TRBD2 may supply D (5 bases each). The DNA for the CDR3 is TGTGCCAGCAGCTTGGCCGGGACCGTGACCGGGGAGCTGTTTTTT. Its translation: CASSLAGTVTGELFF.